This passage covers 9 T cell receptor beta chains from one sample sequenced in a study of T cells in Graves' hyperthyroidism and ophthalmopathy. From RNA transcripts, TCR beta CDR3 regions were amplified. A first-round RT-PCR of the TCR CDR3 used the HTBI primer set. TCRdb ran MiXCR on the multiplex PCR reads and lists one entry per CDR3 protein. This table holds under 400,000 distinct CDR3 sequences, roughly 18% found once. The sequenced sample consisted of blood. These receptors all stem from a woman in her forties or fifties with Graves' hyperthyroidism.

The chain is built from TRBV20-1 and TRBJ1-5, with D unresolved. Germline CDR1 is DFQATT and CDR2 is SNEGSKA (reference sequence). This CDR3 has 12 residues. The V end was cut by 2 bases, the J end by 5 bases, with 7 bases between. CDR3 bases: TGCAGTGCTAGATTGGCCGATCAGCCCCAGCATTTT. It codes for CSARLADQPQHF.

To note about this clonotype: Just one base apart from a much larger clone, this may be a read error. In DNA form, the CDR3 reads TGTGCCAGCAGCACAGGACCAGGGGGCGTTGGCGAAAGACTGTTTTTT. Translation gives CASSTGPGGVGERLFF. This chain joins TRBV9 and TRBJ1-4; 8 nucleotides line up with TRBD1. Germline-derived CDR1 and CDR2 are SGDLS and YYNGEE. The CDR3 runs 16 residues. Full variable domain (rest looked up from reference TRBV9 and TRBJ1-4): DSGVTQTPKHLITATGQRVTLRCSPRSGDLSVYWYQQSLDQGLQFLIQYYNGEERAKGNILERFSAQQFPDLHSELNLSSLELGDSALYFCASSTGPGGVGERLFFGSGTQLSVL.

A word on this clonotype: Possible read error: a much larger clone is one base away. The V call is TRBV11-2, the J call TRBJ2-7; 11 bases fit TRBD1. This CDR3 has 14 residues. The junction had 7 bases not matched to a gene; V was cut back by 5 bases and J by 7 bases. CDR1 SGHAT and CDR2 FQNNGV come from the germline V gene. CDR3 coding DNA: TGTGCCAGCAGCAGGAGAGGGACAGGGGGTGAGCAGTACTTC. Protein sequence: CASSRRGTGGEQYF.

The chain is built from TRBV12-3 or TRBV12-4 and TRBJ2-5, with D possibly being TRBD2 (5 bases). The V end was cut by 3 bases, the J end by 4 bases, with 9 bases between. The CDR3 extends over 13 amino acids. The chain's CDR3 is CASSFSEGETQYF. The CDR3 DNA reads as TGTGCCAGCAGTTTTTCCGAGGGAGAGACCCAGTACTTC.

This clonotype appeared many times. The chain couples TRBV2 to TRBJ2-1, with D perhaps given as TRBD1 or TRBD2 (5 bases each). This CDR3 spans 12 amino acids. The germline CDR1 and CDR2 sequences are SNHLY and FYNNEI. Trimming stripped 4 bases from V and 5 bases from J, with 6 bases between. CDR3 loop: CASSVGHNEQFF. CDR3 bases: TGTGCCAGCAGTGTGGGACACAATGAGCAGTTCTTC.

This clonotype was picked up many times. CDR3 in DNA: TGTGCCAGCAGGGTGACAGGAAGCAATCAGCCCCAGCATTTT. Translating it yields CASRVTGSNQPQHF. This chain uses TRBV12-3 or TRBV12-4 with TRBJ1-5; tentative D call: TRBD1 (6 bases). The CDR3 has 14 residues. Trimming left V 6 bases short and J 1 base short, with 10 bases between.

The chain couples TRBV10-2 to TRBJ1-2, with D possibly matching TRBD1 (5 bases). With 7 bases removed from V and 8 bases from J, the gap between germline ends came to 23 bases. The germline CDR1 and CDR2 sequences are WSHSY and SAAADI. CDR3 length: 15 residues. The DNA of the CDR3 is TGCGCCAGCACCATGGCTAAAGGGGTTGGTTACGGCTACACCTTC. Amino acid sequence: CASTMAKGVGYGYTF.

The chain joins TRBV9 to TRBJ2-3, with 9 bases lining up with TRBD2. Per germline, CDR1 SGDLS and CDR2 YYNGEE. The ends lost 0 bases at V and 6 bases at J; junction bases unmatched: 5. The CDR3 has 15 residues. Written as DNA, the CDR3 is TGTGCCAGCAGCGTAGAGTCTAGCGGGGTGGATACGCAGTATTTT. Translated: CASSVESSGVDTQYF. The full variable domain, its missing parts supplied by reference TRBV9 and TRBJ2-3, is DSGVTQTPKHLITATGQRVTLRCSPRSGDLSVYWYQQSLDQGLQFLIQYYNGEERAKGNILERFSAQQFPDLHSELNLSSLELGDSALYFCASSVESSGVDTQYFGPGTRLTVL.

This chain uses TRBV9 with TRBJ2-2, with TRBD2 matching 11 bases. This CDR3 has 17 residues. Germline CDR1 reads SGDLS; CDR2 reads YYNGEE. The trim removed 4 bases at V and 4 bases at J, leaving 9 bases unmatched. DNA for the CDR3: TGTGCCAGCAGCCCCCCGGGACTAGCGGACACCACCGGGGAGCTGTTTTTT. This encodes CASSPPGLADTTGELFF.